This T cell receptor beta chain was captured by sequencing in a study of PD-1 blockade in classical Hodgkin lymphoma. Study findings and constraints: Newly diagnosed patients were reported to exhibit reduced baseline TCR diversity relative to healthy donors. Any patient who commenced nivolumab under 1 year after ASCT was excluded. Factors driving the repertoire differences, possibly disease activity or prior therapy, remain undefined.

A remark on this clone: What it binds is unknown.

V lost 8 bases to trimming and J lost 13 bases, with 15 bases between them. This CDR3 contains 11 residues. Germline CDR1 is SGHAT and CDR2 is FQNNGV. Brentuximab vedotin exposure varied among the patients, all of whom had relapsed after autologous stem cell transplantation. Complete response, partial response or progressive disease was each patient's best response. The protocol was immunoSEQ multiplex PCR, while the TCRdb copy is restricted to in-frame clones and leaves out a portion. The sample lists tens of thousands of clones; 80% to 90% were seen once. The source of this sequence is a human donor with classical Hodgkin lymphoma. The input for sequencing was peripheral blood mononuclear cells (PBMCs), taken before the second cycle of nivolumab. V gene TRBV11-2 combines with J gene TRBJ2-1, with D hard to call. The CDR3 loop reads CASGIELGQFF. CDR3 DNA sequence: TGTGCCAGCGGCATAGAGTTGGGTCAGTTCTTC.